This T cell receptor beta chain was captured in a study of blood T cell repertoires in COVID-19. Study at large: Acute and convalescent COVID-19 samples came from the United States, Italy and Spain. T cells, B-cell-depleted T cells, or PBMCs provided the cDNA or gDNA that served as material.

Source study methods: Nucleated cell counts were estimated from reference gene primer amplification. Here immunoSEQ multiplex PCR was the method, and the copy in TCRdb shows in-frame clones only, minus some. That table supplies the V and J calls and clone size; D and trimming were determined from the DNA. The sample yields around 210,000 clones, roughly 88% seen once. The sequence was obtained from a man aged 45-65 years with COVID-19, enrolled during active disease. Sequenced sample: peripheral blood.

CDR3: CASSKTDTQYF. The CDR3 DNA follows: TGTGCCAGCAGCAAAACAGATACGCAGTATTTT. The genes are TRBV12-3 or TRBV12-4 and TRBJ2-3; D remains ambiguous. V shed 6 bases and J shed 3 bases, with 4 bases lying between them. This CDR3 spans 11 amino acids.